These T cell receptor beta chains were read from a single sample in a study of shared clonotypes between healthy human individuals. The protocol was immunoSEQ multiplex PCR, while the TCRdb copy is restricted to in-frame clones and leaves out a portion. Of 2 million to 2.5 million clones listed, approximately 93% are singletons. The specimen sequenced was naive CD4+ T cells from PBMCs. These receptors all stem from a man aged 18 to 30 in good health. Some clones in this sample may be carry-over from other donors' samples. Each CDR3 is given with its conserved first and last residue.

CASSVSGTVSYEQYF	TRBV6-1	TRBJ2-7	15
CASKNSDRGYGYTF	TRBV27	TRBJ1-2	14
CASGKAGRPASTDTQYF	TRBV28	TRBJ2-3	17
CASSAGTSVLAKNIQYF	TRBV7-9	TRBJ2-4	17
CASSLGPGGYYGYTF	TRBV28	TRBJ1-2	15
CASSLSDSATNEKLFF	TRBV5-1	TRBJ1-4	16
CASSYSIFSRSEKLFF	TRBV6-5	TRBJ1-4	16
CASKGNQGAGGTEAFF	TRBV6-6	TRBJ1-1	16
CASSFPGLGTEAFF	TRBV11-2	TRBJ1-1	14
CASSQDRGGETQYF	TRBV6-5	TRBJ2-5	14
CSAYTGGPKGEQYF	TRBV29-1	TRBJ2-5	14
CASSSDSSYNEQFF	TRBV11-3	TRBJ2-1	14
CASSSWKRRNNEQFF	TRBV5-6	TRBJ2-1	15
CASSPTGGGMGYNEQFF	TRBV7-3	TRBJ2-1	17
CAWSVWGSGSGEQYF	TRBV30	TRBJ2-7	15
CAISESQGTSPLHF	TRBV10-3	TRBJ1-6	14
CASSLAGLADEQFF	TRBV7-9	TRBJ2-1	14
CASSLFEGQSEKLFF	TRBV7-6	TRBJ1-4	15
CASSRTGVKQETQYF	TRBV5-1	TRBJ2-5	15
CASSLGGNGNTIYF	TRBV7-9	TRBJ1-3	14
CASSPGREGTDTQYF	TRBV7-3	TRBJ2-3	15
CASSIRLPQGAYEQYF	TRBV19	.	16
CSVRTGAAWGNTIYF	TRBV29-1	TRBJ1-3	15
CAASRDYSTYEQYF	TRBV27	TRBJ2-7	14
CASSRNSGGYNEQFF	TRBV4-3	TRBJ2-1	15
CASSLRDPGDEQYF	TRBV6-1	TRBJ2-7	14
CASSSTPQAGNEKLFF	TRBV28	TRBJ1-4	16
CASSRIPHRGRNEKLFF	TRBV28	TRBJ1-4	17
CASSLRPDSGNTIYF	TRBV6-5	TRBJ1-3	15
CASSLGINTGELFF	TRBV7-7	TRBJ2-2	14
CASSLSLGSGYTF	TRBV28	TRBJ1-2	13
CASSLDSLNQPQHF	TRBV5-1	TRBJ1-5	14
CASSRSRGTYEQYF	TRBV2	TRBJ2-7	14
CATGRTDNQPQHF	TRBV15	TRBJ1-5	13
CASSEASGSYEQYF	TRBV10-1	TRBJ2-7	14
CASSLNSEENYGYTF	TRBV4-2	TRBJ1-2	15
CASSFPGTGANEQFF	TRBV28	TRBJ2-1	15
CASSTVSGREETQYF	TRBV5-1	TRBJ2-5	15
CAWSEALETQYF	TRBV30	TRBJ2-5	12
CASQLFGTTYGYTF	TRBV27	TRBJ1-2	14
CASSVASTGSYEQYF	TRBV9	TRBJ2-7	15
CASSLIRGYEQYF	TRBV7-3	TRBJ2-7	13
CASSDGLGQGIQETQYF	TRBV2	TRBJ2-5	17
CASSLSGTNTGELFF	TRBV7-3	TRBJ2-2	15
CASSLADGRAHYEQYF	TRBV5-1	TRBJ2-7	16